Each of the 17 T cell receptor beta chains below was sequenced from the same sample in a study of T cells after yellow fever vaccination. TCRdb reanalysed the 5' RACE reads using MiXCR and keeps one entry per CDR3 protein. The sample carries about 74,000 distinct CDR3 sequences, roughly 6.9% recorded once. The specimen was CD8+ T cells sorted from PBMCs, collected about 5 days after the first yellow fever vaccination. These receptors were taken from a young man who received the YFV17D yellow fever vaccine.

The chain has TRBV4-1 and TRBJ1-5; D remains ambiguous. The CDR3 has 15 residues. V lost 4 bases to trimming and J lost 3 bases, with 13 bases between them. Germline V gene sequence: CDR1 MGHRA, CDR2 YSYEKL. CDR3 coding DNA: TGCGCCAGCAGCCGACGAGACGGACCCAATCAGCCCCAGCATTTT. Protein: CASSRRDGPNQPQHF.

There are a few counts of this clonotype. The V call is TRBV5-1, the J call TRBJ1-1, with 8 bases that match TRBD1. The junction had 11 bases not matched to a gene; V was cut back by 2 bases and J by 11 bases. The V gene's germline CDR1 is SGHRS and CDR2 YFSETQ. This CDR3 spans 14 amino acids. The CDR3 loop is CASSFAGGAESAFF. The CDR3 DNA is TGCGCCAGCAGCTTCGCAGGGGGCGCGGAATCGGCTTTCTTT.

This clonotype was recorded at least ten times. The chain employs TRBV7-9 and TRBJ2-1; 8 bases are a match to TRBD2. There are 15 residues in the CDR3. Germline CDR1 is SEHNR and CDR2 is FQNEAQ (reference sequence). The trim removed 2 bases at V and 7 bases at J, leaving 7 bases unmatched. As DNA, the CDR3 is TGTGCCAGCAGCTTATTAGCGGGGCGCCCTAATGAGCAGTTCTTC. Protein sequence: CASSLLAGRPNEQFF.

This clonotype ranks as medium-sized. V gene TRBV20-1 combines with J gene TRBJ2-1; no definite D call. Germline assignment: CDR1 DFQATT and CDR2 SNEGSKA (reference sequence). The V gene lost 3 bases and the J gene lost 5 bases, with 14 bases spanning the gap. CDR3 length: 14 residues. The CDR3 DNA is TGCAGTGCTAGGATTGGGCCTCACGACAATGAGCAGTTCTTC. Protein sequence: CSARIGPHDNEQFF.

The CDR3 DNA is TGTGCCAGTAGTAACAGCCGCAGGGAACCCCAAGAGACCCAGTACTTC. Its translation: CASSNSRREPQETQYF. The chain couples TRBV19 to TRBJ2-5, with D perhaps matching TRBD1 (5 bases). CDR3 length: 16 amino acids. CDR1 is LNHDA and CDR2 is SQIVND in the germline V gene (reference sequence). V was trimmed by 4 bases and J by 1 base, leaving 16 bases between them.

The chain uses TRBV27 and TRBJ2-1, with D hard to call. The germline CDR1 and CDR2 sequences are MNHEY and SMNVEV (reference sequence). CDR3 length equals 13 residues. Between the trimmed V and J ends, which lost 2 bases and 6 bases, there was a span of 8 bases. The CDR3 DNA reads TGTGCCAGCAGTTTACAATTACCCAATGAGCAGTTCTTC. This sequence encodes CASSLQLPNEQFF.

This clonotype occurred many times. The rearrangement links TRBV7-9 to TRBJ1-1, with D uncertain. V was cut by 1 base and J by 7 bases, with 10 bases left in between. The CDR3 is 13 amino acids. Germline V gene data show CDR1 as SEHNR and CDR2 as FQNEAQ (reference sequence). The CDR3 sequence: CASSLVQRLEAFF. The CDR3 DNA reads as TGTGCCAGCAGCTTAGTACAACGGCTTGAAGCTTTCTTT.

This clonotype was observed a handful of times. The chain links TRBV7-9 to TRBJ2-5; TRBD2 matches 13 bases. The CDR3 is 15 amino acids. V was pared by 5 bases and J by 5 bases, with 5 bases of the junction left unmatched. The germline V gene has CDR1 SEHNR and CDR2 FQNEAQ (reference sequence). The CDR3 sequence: CASSQGLAGMETQYF. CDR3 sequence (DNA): TGTGCCAGCAGCCAGGGACTAGCGGGGATGGAGACCCAGTACTTC.

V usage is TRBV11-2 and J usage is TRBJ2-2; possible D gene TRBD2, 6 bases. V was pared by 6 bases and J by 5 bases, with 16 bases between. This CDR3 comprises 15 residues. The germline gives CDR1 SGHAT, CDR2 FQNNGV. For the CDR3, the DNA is TGTGCCAGCAGAAATCATGAGGGAGGAACCGGGGAGCTGTTTTTT. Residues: CASRNHEGGTGELFF.

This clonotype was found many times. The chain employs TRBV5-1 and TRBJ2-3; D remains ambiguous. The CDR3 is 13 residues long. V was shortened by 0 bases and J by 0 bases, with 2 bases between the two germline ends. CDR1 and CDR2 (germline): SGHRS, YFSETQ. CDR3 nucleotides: TGCGCCAGCAGCTTGGGAAGCACAGATACGCAGTATTTT. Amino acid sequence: CASSLGSTDTQYF.

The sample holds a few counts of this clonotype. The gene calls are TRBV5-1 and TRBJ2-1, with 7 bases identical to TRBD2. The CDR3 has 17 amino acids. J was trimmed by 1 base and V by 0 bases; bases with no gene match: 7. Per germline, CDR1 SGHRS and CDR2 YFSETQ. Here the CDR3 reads CASSLEMRGKSYNEQFF. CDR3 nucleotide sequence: TGCGCCAGCAGCTTGGAGATGCGGGGGAAATCCTACAATGAGCAGTTCTTC.

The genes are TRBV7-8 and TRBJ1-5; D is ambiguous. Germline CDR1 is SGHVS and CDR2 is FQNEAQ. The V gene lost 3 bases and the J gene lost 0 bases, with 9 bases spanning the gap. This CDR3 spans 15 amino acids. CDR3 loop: CASSFYQNSNQPQHF. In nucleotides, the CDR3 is TGTGCCAGCAGCTTCTACCAGAATAGCAATCAGCCCCAGCATTTT.

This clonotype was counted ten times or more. The DNA for the CDR3 is TGTGCCAGCAGTTACTCGGACAGGGGAGCCTCTGGGGCCAACGTCCTGACTTTC. Translating gives CASSYSDRGASGANVLTF. The chain uses TRBV6-5 and TRBJ2-6, with 9 positions matching TRBD1. Germline V gene lookup returns CDR1 MNHEY and CDR2 SVGAGI. V dropped 0 bases and J dropped 0; count of bases not matched to a gene: 3. This CDR3 spans 18 amino acids.

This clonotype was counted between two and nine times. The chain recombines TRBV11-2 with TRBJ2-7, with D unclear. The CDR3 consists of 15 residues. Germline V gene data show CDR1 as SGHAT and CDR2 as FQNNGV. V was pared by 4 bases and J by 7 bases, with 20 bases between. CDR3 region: CASSSWTYPIGEQYV. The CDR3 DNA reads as TGTGCCAGCAGCTCCTGGACCTATCCGATAGGGGAGCAGTACGTC.

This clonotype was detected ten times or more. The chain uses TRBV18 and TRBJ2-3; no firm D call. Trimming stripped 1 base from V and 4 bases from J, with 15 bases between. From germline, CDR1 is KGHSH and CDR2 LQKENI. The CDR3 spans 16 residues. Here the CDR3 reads CASSPLGPPVSDTQYF. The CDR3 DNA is TGTGCCAGCTCACCACTCGGGCCGCCTGTTTCAGATACGCAGTATTTT.

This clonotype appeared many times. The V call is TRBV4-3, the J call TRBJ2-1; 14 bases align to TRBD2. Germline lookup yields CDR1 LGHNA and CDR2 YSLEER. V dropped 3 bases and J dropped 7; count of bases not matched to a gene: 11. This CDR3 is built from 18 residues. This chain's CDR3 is CASSHGWTSGGFQNEQFF. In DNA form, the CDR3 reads TGCGCCAGCAGCCACGGATGGACTAGCGGGGGGTTTCAAAATGAGCAGTTCTTC.

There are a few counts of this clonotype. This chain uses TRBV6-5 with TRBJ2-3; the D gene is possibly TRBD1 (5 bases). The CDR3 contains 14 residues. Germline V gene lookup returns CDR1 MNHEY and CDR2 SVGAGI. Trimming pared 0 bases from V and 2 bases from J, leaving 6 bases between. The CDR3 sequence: CASSYSQDTDTQYF. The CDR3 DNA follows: TGTGCCAGCAGTTACTCACAGGACACAGATACGCAGTATTTT.